These T cell receptor beta chains were read from a single sample in a study of T-cell reconstitution after alpha-beta-depleted transplantation in children. TCRdb passed the PCR reads through MiXCR, listing each CDR3 protein once. The profile shows around 600,000 distinct CDR3 sequences, under 12% of them singletons. This material consisted of PBMCs from the stem cell graft donor, taken from the stem cell graft. The receptors originated from a human donor who donated a stem cell graft to a child with acute myeloid leukemia. Each CDR3 is given with its conserved first and last residue. Each record gives: CDR3 DNA, CDR3 protein, clone size, J gene, V gene, D gene. D genes are given only for firm matches. For some rows the clone size is stated as once, few or many, or as a class when expanded; others skip it.

TGTGCCAGCAGCCGGGCAGGCTCCTACGAGCAGTACTTC | CASSRAGSYEQYF | few | TRBJ2-7 | TRBV7-6 | .
TGCAGCGTTGAGTTGGCTAGAAAAGGTCTAAATGAGCAGTTCTTC | CSVELARKGLNEQFF | many | TRBJ2-1 | TRBV29-1 | .
TGCAGTGCTAGGTCGGGGGATCCAGAGACCCAGTACTTC | CSARSGDPETQYF | many | TRBJ2-5 | TRBV20-1 | .
TGTGCCAGCAGCCCCGGGGCCCGGGACAGGGTCGGAGAGACCCAGTACTTC | CASSPGARDRVGETQYF | few | TRBJ2-5 | TRBV4-2 | TRBD1
TGCGCCAGCAGCCATCCTCCCGAAACCCTTGGGGCCAACGTCCTGACTTTC | CASSHPPETLGANVLTF | many | TRBJ2-6 | TRBV4-3 | .
TGCAGCGCCTCCGGGTCGATAGCGGGAGTTGGCACAGATACGCAGTATTTT | CSASGSIAGVGTDTQYF | many | TRBJ2-3 | TRBV29-1 | TRBD2
TGCAGTGCTCAAACCGGCTGGGACACCGGGGAGCTGTTTTTT | CSAQTGWDTGELFF | many | TRBJ2-2 | TRBV20-1 | .
TGTGCCAGCAGCTCAACCCCGGCCTACGAGCAGTACTTC | CASSSTPAYEQYF | . | TRBJ2-7 | TRBV7-6 | .
TGTGCCAGCCTCGCCGGGGACAGGGTAGGATCAGATACGCAGTATTTT | CASLAGDRVGSDTQYF | . | TRBJ2-3 | TRBV28 | TRBD1
TGTGCCAGCAGTGGCCTTAGCGACTTC | CASSGLSDF | . | TRBJ2-4 | TRBV6-6 | .
TGCAGTGCTAGAGCCCCAGGGGGCGCGGGCACCGGGGAGCTGTTTTTT | CSARAPGGAGTGELFF | many | TRBJ2-2 | TRBV20-1 | TRBD1
TGTGCCATCAGTAGAAGAGATCGGGACACCATATATTTT | CAISRRDRDTIYF | few | TRBJ1-3 | TRBV10-3 | .
TGTGCCAGCAGACTCGGACAGGGGGCTTGGAGTGAAAAACTGTTTTTT | CASRLGQGAWSEKLFF | . | TRBJ1-4 | TRBV6-5 | TRBD1
TGTGCCAGCAGCTTGTGCCCAGGCCATAGCGGGAGGGCTAGCACAGATACGCAGTATTTT | CASSLCPGHSGRASTDTQYF | few | TRBJ2-3 | TRBV12-1 | .
TGTGCCAGCACGGAGGCTAGCGGTTACAATGAGCAGTTCTTC | CASTEASGYNEQFF | few | TRBJ2-1 | TRBV2 | TRBD2
TGCAGTGCTAGAGGACAGGGGGTTCAAGAGACCCAGTACTTC | CSARGQGVQETQYF | many | TRBJ2-5 | TRBV20-1 | TRBD1
TGTGCCAGCAGCTTAACCGGGACTAGCGAATACAATGAGCAGTTCTTC | CASSLTGTSEYNEQFF | . | TRBJ2-1 | TRBV7-3 | TRBD2
TGTGCCTGTGCCCATGGTGTAGCGAGCACAGATACGCAGTATTTT | CACAHGVASTDTQYF | . | TRBJ2-3 | TRBV30 | .
TGTGCCAGCAGTTATGGGAAGGCCTATGGCTACACCTTC | CASSYGKAYGYTF | few | TRBJ1-2 | TRBV12-3/TRBV12-4 | .
TGCAGTGCTAGGAAAACTAGCGCCCTAGCCAAAAACATTCAGTACTTC | CSARKTSALAKNIQYF | many | TRBJ2-4 | TRBV20-1 | TRBD2
TGTGCCAGCAGTTTAGGAGGGCAGGGAGAGAACTACGAGCAGTACTTC | CASSLGGQGENYEQYF | many | TRBJ2-7 | TRBV12-3/TRBV12-4 | .
TGTGCCAGCAGAATCGGACAGGGACCCTACGAGCAGTACTTC | CASRIGQGPYEQYF | many | TRBJ2-7 | TRBV7-2 | TRBD1
TGTGCCAGCAGTTGGGGGGTAGATACGCAGTATTTT | CASSWGVDTQYF | . | TRBJ2-3 | TRBV7-3 | .
TGCGCCAGCAGCCCAGGACTAGCTGGTGGAAACATTCAGTACTTC | CASSPGLAGGNIQYF | few | TRBJ2-4 | TRBV5-1 | TRBD2
TGTGCCAGCTCACCAGGACCCGACGATACGCAGTATTTT | CASSPGPDDTQYF | few | TRBJ2-3 | TRBV18 | .
TGTGCCACCTCCGGGACCCCGGAGACCGGGGAGCTGTTTTTT | CATSGTPETGELFF | few | TRBJ2-2 | TRBV15 | .
TGTGCCAGCAGCTTAGGAGCAGGTGGTCAGCCCCAGCATTTT | CASSLGAGGQPQHF | few | TRBJ1-5 | TRBV7-2 | .